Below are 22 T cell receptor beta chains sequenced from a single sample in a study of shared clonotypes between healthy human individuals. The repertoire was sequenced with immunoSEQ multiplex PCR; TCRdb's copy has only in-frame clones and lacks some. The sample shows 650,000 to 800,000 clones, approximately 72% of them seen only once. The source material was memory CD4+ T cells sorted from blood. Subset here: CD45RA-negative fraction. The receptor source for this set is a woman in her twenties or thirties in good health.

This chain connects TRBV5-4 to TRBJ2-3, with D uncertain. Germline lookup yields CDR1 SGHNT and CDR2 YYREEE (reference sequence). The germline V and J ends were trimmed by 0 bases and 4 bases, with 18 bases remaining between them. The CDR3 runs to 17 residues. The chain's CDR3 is CASSLARLAEKADTQYF. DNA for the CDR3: TGTGCCAGCAGCTTGGCCAGGTTAGCAGAGAAGGCAGATACGCAGTATTTT.

CDR3 protein: CASSLDPATTVDTQYF. CDR3 bases: TGTGCCAGCAGCTTGGATCCAGCAACTACGGTAGATACGCAGTATTTT. The rearrangement uses TRBV5-4 and TRBJ2-3; D remains unclear. The CDR3 has 16 residues. CDR1 and CDR2 from the germline V gene are SGHNT and YYREEE (reference sequence). Trimming took off 0 bases at V and 5 bases at J, with 16 bases between the two ends.

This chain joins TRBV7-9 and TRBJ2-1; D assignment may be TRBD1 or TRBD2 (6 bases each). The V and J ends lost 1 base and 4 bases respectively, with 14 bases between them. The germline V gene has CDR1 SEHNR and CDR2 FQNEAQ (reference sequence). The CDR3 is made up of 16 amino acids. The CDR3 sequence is CASSLVFGGAYNEQFF. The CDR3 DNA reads TGTGCCAGCAGCTTAGTATTCGGGGGCGCATACAATGAGCAGTTCTTC.

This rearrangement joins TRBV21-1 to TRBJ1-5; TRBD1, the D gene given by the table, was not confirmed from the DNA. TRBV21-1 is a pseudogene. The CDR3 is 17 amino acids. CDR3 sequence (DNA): TGTGCCAGCAGCACCTTCAACAGGGTCAAGGGCAATCAGCCCCAGCATTTT. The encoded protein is CASSTFNRVKGNQPQHF.

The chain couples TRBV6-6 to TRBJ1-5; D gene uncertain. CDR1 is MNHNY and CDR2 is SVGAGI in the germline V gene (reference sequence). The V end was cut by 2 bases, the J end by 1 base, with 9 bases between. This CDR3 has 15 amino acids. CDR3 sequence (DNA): TGTGCCAGCAGTTACGGCCGGTTGAGCAATCAGCCCCAGCATTTT. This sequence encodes CASSYGRLSNQPQHF.

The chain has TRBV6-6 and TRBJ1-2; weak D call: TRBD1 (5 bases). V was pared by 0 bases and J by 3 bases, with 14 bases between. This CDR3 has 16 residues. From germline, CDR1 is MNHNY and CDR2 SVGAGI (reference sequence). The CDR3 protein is CASSYSLQGRDYGYTF. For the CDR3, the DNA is TGTGCCAGCAGTTACTCTCTCCAGGGTAGGGACTATGGCTACACCTTC.

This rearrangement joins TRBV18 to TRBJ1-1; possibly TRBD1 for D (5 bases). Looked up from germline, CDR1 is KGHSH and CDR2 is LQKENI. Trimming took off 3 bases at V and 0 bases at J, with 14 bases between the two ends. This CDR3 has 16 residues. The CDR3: CASSPPGRLLNTEAFF. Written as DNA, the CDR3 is TGTGCCAGCTCACCTCCGGGACGCCTCCTGAACACTGAAGCTTTCTTT.

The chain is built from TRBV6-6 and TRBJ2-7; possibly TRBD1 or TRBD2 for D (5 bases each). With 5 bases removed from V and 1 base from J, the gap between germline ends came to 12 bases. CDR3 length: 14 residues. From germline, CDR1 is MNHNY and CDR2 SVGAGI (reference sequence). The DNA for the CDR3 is TGTGCCAGCAGTCCCGGGACCAGATCCTACGAGCAGTACTTC. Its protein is CASSPGTRSYEQYF.

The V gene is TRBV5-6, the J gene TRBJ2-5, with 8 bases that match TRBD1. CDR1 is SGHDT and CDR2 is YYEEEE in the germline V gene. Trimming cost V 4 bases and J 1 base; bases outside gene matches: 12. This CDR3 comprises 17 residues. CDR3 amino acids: CASSQQGVLAFQETQYF. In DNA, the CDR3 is TGTGCCAGCAGCCAACAGGGGGTTTTGGCCTTCCAAGAGACCCAGTACTTC.

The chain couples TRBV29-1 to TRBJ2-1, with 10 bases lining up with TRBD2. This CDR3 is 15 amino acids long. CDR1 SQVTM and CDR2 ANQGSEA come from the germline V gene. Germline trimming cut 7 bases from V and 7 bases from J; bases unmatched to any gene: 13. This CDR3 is CSAATLAGVKNEQFF. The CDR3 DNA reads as TGCAGCGCTGCAACCCTAGCGGGAGTAAAAAATGAGCAGTTCTTC.

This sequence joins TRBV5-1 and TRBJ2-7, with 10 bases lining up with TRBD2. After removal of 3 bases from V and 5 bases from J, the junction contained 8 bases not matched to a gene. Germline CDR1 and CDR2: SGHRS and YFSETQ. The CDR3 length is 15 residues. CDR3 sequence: CASSWGAGGNNEQYF. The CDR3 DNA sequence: TGCGCCAGCAGCTGGGGAGCGGGAGGGAACAACGAGCAGTACTTC. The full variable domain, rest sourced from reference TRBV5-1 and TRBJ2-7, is KAGVTQTPRYLIKTRGQQVTLSCSPISGHRSVSWYQQTPGQGLQFLFEYFSETQRNKGNFPGRFSGRQFSNSRSEMNVSTLELGDSALYLCASSWGAGGNNEQYFGPGTRLTVT.

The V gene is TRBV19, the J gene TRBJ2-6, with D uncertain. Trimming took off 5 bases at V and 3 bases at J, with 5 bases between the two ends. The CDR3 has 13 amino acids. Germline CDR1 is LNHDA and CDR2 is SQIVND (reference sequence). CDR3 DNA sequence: TGTGCCAGTAGTTCCGTTGGGGCCAACGTCCTGACTTTC. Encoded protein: CASSSVGANVLTF.

The CDR3, as DNA: TGCGCCAGCAGCCCTGGGACCCAAGTAGGGACGCAGTATTTT. The encoded protein is CASSPGTQVGTQYF. The chain employs TRBV5-1 and TRBJ2-3; possibly TRBD1 or TRBD2 for D (5 bases each). The CDR3 covers 14 residues. Trimming pared 4 bases from V and 9 bases from J, leaving 18 bases between. Germline lookup yields CDR1 SGHRS and CDR2 YFSETQ. Together with reference TRBV5-1 and TRBJ2-3, the CDR3 gives the full variable domain: KAGVTQTPRYLIKTRGQQVTLSCSPISGHRSVSWYQQTPGQGLQFLFEYFSETQRNKGNFPGRFSGRQFSNSRSEMNVSTLELGDSALYLCASSPGTQVGTQYFGPGTRLTVL.

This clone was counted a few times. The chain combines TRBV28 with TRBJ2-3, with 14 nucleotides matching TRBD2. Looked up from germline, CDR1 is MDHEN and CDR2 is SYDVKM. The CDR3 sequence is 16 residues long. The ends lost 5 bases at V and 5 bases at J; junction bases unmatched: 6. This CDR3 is CASSLPGLAGEDTQYF. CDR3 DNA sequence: TGTGCCAGCAGTCTACCGGGACTAGCGGGAGAAGATACGCAGTATTTT.

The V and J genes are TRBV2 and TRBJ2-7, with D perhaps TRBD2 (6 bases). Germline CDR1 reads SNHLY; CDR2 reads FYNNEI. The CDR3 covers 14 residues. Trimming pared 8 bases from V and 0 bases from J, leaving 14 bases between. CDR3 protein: CASCAGRLSYEQYF. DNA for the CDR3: TGTGCCAGCTGTGCGGGGAGGCTCTCCTACGAGCAGTACTTC.

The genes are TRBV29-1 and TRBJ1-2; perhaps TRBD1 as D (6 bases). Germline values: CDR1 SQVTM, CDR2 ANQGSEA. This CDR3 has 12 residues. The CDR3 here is CSFLGAGKGYTF. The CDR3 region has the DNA TGCAGTTTCTTGGGGGCAGGGAAAGGCTACACCTTC.

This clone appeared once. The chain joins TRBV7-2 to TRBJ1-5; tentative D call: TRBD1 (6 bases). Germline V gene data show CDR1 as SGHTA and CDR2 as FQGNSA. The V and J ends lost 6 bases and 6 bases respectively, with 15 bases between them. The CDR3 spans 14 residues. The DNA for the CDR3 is TGTGCCAGCAGTCCCACGGGGGGCTTTCAGCCCCAGCATTTT. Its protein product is CASSPTGGFQPQHF.

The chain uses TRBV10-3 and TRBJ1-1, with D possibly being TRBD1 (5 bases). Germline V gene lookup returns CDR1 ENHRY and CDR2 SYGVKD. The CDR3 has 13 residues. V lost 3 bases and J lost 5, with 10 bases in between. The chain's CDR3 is CAISDRAATEAFF. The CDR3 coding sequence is TGTGCCATCAGTGACAGGGCTGCAACTGAAGCTTTCTTT.

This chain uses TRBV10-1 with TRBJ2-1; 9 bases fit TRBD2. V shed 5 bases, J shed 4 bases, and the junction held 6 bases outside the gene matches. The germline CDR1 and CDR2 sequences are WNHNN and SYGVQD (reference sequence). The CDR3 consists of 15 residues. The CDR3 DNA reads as TGCGCCAGCAGTAGTAGCGGGAGAACATACAATGAGCAGTTCTTC. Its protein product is CASSSSGRTYNEQFF.

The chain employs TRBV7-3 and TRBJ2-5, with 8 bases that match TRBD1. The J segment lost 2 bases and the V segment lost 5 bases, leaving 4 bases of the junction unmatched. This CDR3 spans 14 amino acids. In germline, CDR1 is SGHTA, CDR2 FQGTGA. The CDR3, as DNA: TGTGCCAGCAGCGACGGGACAGGACAAGAGACCCAGTACTTC. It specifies CASSDGTGQETQYF.

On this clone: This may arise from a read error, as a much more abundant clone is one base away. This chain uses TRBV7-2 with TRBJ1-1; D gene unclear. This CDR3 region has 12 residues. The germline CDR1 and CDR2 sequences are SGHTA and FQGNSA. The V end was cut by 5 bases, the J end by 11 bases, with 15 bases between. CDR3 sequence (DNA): TGTGCCAGCAGCCAAGCTTCGATGGGGGCTTTCTTT. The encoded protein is CASSQASMGAFF. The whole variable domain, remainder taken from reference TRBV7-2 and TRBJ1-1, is GAGVSQSPSNKVTEKGKDVELRCDPISGHTALYWYRQSLGQGLEFLIYFQGNSAPDKSGLPSDRFSAERTGGSVSTLTIQRTQQEDSAVYLCASSQASMGAFFGQGTRLTVV.

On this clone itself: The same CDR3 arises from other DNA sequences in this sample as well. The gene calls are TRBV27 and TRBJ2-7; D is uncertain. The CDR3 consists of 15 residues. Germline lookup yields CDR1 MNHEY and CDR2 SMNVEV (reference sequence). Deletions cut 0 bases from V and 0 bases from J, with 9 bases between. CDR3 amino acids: CASSLSVRSSYEQYF. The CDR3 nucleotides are TGTGCCAGCAGTTTATCAGTTCGGAGCTCCTACGAGCAGTACTTC.